This T cell receptor beta chain stems from a study of blood T cells in healthy people across ages. A second 7 to 11 cycle PCR used barcoded and J-beta primers. Researchers report that a template-switch adaptor with 12 random nucleotides tagged each cDNA molecule. TCRdb reprocessed the 5' RACE reads with MiXCR, giving one entry per CDR3 protein. The repertoire holds roughly 2 million distinct CDR3 sequences, with around 48% as singletons. Sequencing was carried out using blood. The TCR was taken from a woman aged 35 to 49 in good health.

CDR3 amino acids: CSARGSRLYNEQFF. CDR3 bases: TGCAGTGCTAGGGGGTCACGCCTCTACAATGAGCAGTTCTTC. The chain carries TRBV20-1 and TRBJ2-1, with D unresolved. The V gene's germline CDR1 is DFQATT and CDR2 SNEGSKA (reference sequence). V lost 3 bases to trimming and J lost 3 bases, with 12 bases between them. This CDR3 region has 14 residues.